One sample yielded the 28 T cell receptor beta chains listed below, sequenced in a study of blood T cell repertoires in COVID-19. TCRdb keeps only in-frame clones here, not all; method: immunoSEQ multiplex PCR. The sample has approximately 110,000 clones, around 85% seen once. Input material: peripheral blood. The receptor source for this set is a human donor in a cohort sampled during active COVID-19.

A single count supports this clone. The CDR3 loop reads CASSPRTETDTQYF. The CDR3 coding sequence is TGTGCCAGCAGCCCCAGGACAGAGACAGATACGCAGTATTTT. This chain uses TRBV11-3 with TRBJ2-3, with D possibly being TRBD1 (6 bases). This CDR3 spans 14 amino acids. The germline CDR1 and CDR2 sequences are SGHNT and YENEEA. V was shortened by 5 bases and J by 3 bases, with 12 bases between the two germline ends.

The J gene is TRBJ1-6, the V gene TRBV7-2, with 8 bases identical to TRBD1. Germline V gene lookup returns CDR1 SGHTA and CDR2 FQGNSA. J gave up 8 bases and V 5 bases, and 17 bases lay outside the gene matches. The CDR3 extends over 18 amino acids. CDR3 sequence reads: CASSEWTGRREIHSPLHF. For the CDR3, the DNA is TGTGCCAGCAGCGAATGGACAGGGAGGCGCGAAATCCATTCACCCCTCCACTTT.

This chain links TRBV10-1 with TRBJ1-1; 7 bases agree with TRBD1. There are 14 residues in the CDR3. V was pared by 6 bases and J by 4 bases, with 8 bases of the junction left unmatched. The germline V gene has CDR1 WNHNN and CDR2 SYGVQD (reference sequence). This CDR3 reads CASRETGVATEAFF. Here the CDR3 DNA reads TGCGCCAGCAGGGAAACAGGGGTTGCCACTGAAGCTTTCTTT.

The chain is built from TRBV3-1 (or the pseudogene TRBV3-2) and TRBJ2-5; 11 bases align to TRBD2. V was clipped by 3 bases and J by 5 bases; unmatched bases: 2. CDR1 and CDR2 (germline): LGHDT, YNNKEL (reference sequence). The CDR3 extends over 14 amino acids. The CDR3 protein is CASSHWTSGETQYF. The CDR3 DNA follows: TGTGCCAGCAGCCATTGGACTAGCGGGGAGACCCAGTACTTC.

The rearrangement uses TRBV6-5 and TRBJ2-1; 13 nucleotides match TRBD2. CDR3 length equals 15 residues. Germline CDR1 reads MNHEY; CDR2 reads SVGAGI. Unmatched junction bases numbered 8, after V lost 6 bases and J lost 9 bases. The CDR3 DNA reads TGTGCCAGCAGCCGTGGACTAGCGGGGGTGGCTGAGCAGTTCTTC. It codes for CASSRGLAGVAEQFF.

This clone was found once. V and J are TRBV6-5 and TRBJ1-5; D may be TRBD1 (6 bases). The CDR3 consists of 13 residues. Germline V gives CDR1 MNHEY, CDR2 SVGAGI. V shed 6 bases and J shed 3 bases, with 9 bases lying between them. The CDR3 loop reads CASRGGANQPQHF. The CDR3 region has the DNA TGTGCCAGCAGAGGGGGTGCCAATCAGCCCCAGCATTTT.

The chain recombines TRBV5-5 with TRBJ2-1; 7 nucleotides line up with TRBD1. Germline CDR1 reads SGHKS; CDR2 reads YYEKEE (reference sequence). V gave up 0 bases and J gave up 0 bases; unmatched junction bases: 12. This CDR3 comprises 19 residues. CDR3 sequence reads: CASSLVGNRGRGSYNEQFF. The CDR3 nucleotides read TGTGCCAGCAGCTTGGTGGGAAACAGGGGTCGGGGCTCCTACAATGAGCAGTTCTTC.

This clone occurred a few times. CDR3 loop: CASSTQLQGEVYGYTF. The DNA of the CDR3 is TGTGCCAGTAGTACGCAACTACAGGGAGAGGTCTATGGCTACACCTTC. V usage is TRBV19 and J usage is TRBJ1-2; maybe TRBD1 (6 bases). The CDR3 loop spans 16 amino acids. V was shortened by 4 bases and J by 4 bases, with 19 bases between the two germline ends. Germline-derived CDR1 and CDR2 are LNHDA and SQIVND (reference sequence).

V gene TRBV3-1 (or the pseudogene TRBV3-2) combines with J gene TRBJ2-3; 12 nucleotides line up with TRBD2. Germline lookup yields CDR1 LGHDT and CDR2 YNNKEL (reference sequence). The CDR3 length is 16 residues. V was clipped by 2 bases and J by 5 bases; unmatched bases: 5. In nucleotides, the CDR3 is TGTGCCAGCAGCCAACTAGCGGGGGGGCCCGGAGATACGCAGTATTTT. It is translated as CASSQLAGGPGDTQYF.

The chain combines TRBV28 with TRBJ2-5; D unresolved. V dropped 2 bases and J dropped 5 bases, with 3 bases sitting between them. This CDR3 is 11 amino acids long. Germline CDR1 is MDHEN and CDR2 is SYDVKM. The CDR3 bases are TGTGCCAGCAGTTTACAGGAGACCCAGTACTTC. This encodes CASSLQETQYF.

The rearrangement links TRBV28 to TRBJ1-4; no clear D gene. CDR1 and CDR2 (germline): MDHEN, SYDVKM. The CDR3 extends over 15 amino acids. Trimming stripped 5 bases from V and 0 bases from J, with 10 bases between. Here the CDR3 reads CASSVRKATNEKLFF. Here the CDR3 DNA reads TGTGCCAGCAGTGTCAGGAAAGCAACTAATGAAAAACTGTTTTTT.

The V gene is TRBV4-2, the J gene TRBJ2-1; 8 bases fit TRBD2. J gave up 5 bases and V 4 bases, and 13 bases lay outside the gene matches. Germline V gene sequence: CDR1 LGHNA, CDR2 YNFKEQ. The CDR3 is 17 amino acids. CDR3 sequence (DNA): TGTGCCAGCAGCCCCCGCGGGGGGTTGTATTTTAACAATGAGCAGTTCTTC. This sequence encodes CASSPRGGLYFNNEQFF.

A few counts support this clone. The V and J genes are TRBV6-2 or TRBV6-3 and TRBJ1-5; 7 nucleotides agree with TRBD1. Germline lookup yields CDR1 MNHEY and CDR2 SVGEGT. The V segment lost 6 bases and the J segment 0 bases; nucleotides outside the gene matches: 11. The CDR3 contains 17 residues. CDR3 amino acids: CASSSPGQPYSNQPQHF. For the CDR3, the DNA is TGTGCCAGCAGCTCGCCGGGACAGCCTTATAGCAATCAGCCCCAGCATTTT.

In nucleotides, the CDR3 is TGTGCCAGCTCACCTCGGACAGACGGCTACACCTTC. Its translation is CASSPRTDGYTF. This chain joins TRBV18 and TRBJ1-2; D possibly corresponds to TRBD1 (6 bases). Germline V gene lookup returns CDR1 KGHSH and CDR2 LQKENI. This CDR3 has 12 amino acids. Trimming left V 3 bases short and J 8 bases short, with 10 bases between.

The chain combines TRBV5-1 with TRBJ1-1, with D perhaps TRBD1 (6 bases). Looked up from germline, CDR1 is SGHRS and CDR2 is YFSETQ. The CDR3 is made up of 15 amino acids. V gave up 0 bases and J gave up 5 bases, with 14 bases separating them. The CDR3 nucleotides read TGCGCCAGCAGCTTGGGCCCAGGGGTGGGAACTGAAGCTTTCTTT. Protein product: CASSLGPGVGTEAFF.

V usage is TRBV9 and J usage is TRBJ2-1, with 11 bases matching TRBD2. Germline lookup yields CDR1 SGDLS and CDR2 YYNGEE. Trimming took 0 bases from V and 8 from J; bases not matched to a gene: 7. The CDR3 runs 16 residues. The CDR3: CASSVETSGVGDEQFF. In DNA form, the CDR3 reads TGTGCCAGCAGCGTAGAGACTAGCGGGGTTGGCGATGAGCAGTTCTTC. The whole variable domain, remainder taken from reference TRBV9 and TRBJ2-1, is DSGVTQTPKHLITATGQRVTLRCSPRSGDLSVYWYQQSLDQGLQFLIQYYNGEERAKGNILERFSAQQFPDLHSELNLSSLELGDSALYFCASSVETSGVGDEQFFGPGTRLTVL.

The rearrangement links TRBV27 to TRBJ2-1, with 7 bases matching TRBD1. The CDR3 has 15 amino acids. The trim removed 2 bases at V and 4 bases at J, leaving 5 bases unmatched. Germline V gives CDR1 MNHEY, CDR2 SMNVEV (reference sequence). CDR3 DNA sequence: TGTGCCAGCAGTTTAGTAGGGGGCGCTTACAATGAGCAGTTCTTC. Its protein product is CASSLVGGAYNEQFF.

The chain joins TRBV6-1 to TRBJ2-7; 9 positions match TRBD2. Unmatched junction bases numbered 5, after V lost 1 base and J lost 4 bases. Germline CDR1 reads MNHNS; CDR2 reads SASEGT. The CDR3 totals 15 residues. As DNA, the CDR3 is TGTGCCAGCAGTGAAGGGGCTAGCGGGGTTTACGAGCAGTACTTC. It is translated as CASSEGASGVYEQYF.

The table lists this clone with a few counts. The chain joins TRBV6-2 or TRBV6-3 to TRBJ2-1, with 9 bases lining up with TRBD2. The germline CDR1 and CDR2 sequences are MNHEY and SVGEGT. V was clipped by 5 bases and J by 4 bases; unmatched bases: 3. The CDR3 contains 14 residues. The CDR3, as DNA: TGTGCCAGCAGTAGCGGGGGGACTTACAATGAGCAGTTCTTC. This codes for CASSSGGTYNEQFF.

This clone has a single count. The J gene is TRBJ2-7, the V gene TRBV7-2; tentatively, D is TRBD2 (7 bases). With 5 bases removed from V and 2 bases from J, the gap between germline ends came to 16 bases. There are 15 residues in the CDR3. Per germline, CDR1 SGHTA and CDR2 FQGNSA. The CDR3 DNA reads TGTGCCAGCAGCCAGAACTGGGGGGGCCCCTACGAGCAGTACTTC. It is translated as CASSQNWGGPYEQYF.

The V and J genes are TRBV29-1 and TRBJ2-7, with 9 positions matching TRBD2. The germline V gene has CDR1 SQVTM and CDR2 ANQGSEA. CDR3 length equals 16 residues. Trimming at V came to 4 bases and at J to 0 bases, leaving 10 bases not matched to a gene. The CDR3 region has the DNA TGCAGCGTTGTGAGGCTGCGGGGGGGGCACTCCTACGAGCAGTACTTC. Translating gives CSVVRLRGGHSYEQYF.

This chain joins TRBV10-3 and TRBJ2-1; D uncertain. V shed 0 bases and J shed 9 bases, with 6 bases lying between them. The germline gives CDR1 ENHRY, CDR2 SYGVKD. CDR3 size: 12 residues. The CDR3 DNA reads TGTGCCATCAGTGAGTCTTCAGGTGAGCAGTTCTTC. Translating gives CAISESSGEQFF.

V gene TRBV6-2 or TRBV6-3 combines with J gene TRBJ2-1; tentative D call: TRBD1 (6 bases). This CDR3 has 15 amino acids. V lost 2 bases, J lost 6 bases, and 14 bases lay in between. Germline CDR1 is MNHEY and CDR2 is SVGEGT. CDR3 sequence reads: CASSYGGEGGNEQFF. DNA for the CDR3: TGTGCCAGCAGTTACGGAGGTGAAGGGGGCAATGAGCAGTTCTTC.

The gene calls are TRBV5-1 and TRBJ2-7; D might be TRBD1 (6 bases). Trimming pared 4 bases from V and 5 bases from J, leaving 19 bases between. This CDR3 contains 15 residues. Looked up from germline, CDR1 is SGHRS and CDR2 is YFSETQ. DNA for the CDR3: TGCGCCAGCAGCCGCGATCAGGACAGAAAGGACGAGCAGTACTTC. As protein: CASSRDQDRKDEQYF. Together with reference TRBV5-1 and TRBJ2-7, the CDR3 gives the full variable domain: KAGVTQTPRYLIKTRGQQVTLSCSPISGHRSVSWYQQTPGQGLQFLFEYFSETQRNKGNFPGRFSGRQFSNSRSEMNVSTLELGDSALYLCASSRDQDRKDEQYFGPGTRLTVT.

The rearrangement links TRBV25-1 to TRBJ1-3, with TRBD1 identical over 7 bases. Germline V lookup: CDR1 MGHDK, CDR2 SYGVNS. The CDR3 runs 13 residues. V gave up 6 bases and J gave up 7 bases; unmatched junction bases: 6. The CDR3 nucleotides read TGTGCCAGCAGCGTGACAGGGTCGAACACCATATATTTT. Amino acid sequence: CASSVTGSNTIYF. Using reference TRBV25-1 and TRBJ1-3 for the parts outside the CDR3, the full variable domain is EADIYQTPRYLVIGTGKKITLECSQTMGHDKMYWYQQDPGMELHLIHYSYGVNSTEKGDLSSESTVSRIRTEHFPLTLESARPSHTSQYLCASSVTGSNTIYFGEGSWLTVV.

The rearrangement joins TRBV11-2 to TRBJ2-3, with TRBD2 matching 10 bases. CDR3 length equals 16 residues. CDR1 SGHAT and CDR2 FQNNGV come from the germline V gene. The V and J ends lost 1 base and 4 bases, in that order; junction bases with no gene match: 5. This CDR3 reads CASSLALAGAADTQYF. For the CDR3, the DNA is TGTGCCAGCAGCTTAGCTCTAGCGGGGGCTGCAGATACGCAGTATTTT.

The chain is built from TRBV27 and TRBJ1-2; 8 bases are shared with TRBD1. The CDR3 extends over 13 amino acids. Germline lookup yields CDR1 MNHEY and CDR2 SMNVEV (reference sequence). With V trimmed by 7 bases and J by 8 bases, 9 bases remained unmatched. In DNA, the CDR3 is TGTGCCAGCATCAAACAGGGGGTAAGGGGCTACACCTTC. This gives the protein CASIKQGVRGYTF.

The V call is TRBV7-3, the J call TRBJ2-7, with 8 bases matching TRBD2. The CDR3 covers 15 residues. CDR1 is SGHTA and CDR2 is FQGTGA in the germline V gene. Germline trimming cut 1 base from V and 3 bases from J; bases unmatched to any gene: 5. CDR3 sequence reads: CASSLRRGGNYEQYF. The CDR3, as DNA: TGTGCCAGCAGCTTAAGACGGGGGGGCAACTACGAGCAGTACTTC.